This T cell receptor beta chain was sequenced in a study of T cell responses to AZD1222 COVID-19 vaccine. Second doses were pooled across both intervals (about 4 or about 12 weeks). The method was immunoSEQ multiplex PCR; TCRdb's version includes in-frame clones alone and lacks a portion of them. There are some 160,000 clones in the sample; 70% to 90% occur only once, and 0.85% to 1.2% lies in the top ten. Germline lookup yields CDR1 LGHDT and CDR2 YNNKEL (reference sequence). This CDR3 comprises 13 residues. With 1 base removed from V and 4 bases from J, the gap between germline ends came to 5 bases. Note on this clone: Its antigen is currently unknown.

The study's findings and limits: Without day 14 samples, only post-peak T cell repertoires were studied. White British people made up most donors, females outnumbered males, and clonal diversity was possibly underestimated. Nearly half of spike-specific TCRs reportedly target variant regions that are unmutated in the B.1.351 and B.1.1.7 variants.

The chain has TRBV3-1 (or the pseudogene TRBV3-2) and TRBJ1-5, with D uncertain. Specimen: peripheral blood, collected 28 days after the second AZD1222 dose. This TCR came from an adult who received the AZD1222 COVID-19 vaccine. The CDR3 DNA reads as TGTGCCAGCAGCCAAGTATATAATCAGCCCCAGCATTTT. Translating gives CASSQVYNQPQHF.